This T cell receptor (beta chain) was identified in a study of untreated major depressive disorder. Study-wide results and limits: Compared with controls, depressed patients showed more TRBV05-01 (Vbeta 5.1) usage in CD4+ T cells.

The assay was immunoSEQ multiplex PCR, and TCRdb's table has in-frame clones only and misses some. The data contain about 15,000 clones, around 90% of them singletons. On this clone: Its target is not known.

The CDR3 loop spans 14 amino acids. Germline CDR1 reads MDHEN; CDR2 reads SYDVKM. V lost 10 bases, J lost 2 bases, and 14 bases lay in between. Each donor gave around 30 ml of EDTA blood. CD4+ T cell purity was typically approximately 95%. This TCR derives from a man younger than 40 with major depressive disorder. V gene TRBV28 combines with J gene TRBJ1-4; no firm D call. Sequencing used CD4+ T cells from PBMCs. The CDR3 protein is CATRSRWTNEKLFF. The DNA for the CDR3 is TGTGCCACCCGGTCGAGATGGACTAATGAAAAACTGTTTTTT.